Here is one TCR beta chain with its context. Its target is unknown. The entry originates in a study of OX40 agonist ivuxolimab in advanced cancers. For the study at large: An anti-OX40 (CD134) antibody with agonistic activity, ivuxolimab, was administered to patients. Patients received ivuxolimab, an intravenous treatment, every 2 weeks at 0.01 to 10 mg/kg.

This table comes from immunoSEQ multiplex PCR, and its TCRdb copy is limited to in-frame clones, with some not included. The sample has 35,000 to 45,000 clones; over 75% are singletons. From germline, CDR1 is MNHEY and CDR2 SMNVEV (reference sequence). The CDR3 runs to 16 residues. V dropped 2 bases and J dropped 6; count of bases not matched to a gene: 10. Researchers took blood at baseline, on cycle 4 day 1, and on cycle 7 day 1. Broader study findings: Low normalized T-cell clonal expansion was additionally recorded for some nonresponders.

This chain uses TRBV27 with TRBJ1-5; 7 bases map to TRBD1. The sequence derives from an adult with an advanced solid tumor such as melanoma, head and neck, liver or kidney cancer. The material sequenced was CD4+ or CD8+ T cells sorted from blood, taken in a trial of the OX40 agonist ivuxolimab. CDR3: CASSLKGAVRIQPQHF. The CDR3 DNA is TGTGCCAGCAGTTTAAAGGGGGCGGTTCGGATTCAGCCCCAGCATTTT.